The next 20 T cell receptor beta chains were all read from a single sample in a study of OX40 agonist ivuxolimab in advanced cancers. Sequencing used immunoSEQ multiplex PCR; TCRdb keeps in-frame clones, though not all of them. The table records tens of thousands of clones, roughly 80% of them present only once. The source was CD4+ or CD8+ T cells sorted from blood, collected in a trial of the OX40 agonist ivuxolimab. Every receptor here comes from an adult with an advanced solid tumor such as melanoma, head and neck, liver or kidney cancer.

The V gene is TRBV5-1, the J gene TRBJ1-1, with D possibly TRBD1 on 6 matching bases. The CDR3 is made up of 16 amino acids. Deletions cut 3 bases from V and 0 bases from J, with 15 bases between. Looked up from germline, CDR1 is SGHRS and CDR2 is YFSETQ. The CDR3 spells CASSYIQGPMNTEAFF. In nucleotides, the CDR3 is TGCGCCAGCAGCTACATACAGGGACCCATGAACACTGAAGCTTTCTTT.

V and J are TRBV5-6 and TRBJ2-4; the D is unclear. CDR1 and CDR2 from the germline V gene are SGHDT and YYEEEE. This CDR3 is built from 16 residues. Trimming pared 2 bases from V and 3 bases from J, leaving 15 bases between. The CDR3 protein is CASSFKLSQNKNIQYF. CDR3 bases: TGTGCCAGCAGCTTTAAGCTCTCACAGAACAAAAACATTCAGTACTTC.

This sequence joins TRBV6-5 and TRBJ2-7; D may be TRBD1 or TRBD2 (5 bases each). Germline values: CDR1 MNHEY, CDR2 SVGAGI. The CDR3 has 14 residues. Trimming shortened V by 6 bases and J by 3 bases, and 15 bases separated the two germline ends. CDR3 sequence reads: CASSYAGAGYEQYV. The CDR3 nucleotides are TGTGCCAGCAGCTACGCCGGGGCGGGCTACGAGCAGTACGTC.

This chain uses TRBV4-3 with TRBJ2-7; 7 bases align to TRBD2. The germline V gene encodes CDR1 LGHNA and CDR2 YSLEER. The CDR3 sequence is 14 residues long. V lost 1 base, J lost 4 bases, and 4 bases stayed unmatched. The CDR3 here is CASSQGPGGYEQYF. The CDR3 coding sequence is TGCGCCAGCAGCCAAGGGCCGGGAGGATACGAGCAGTACTTC.

The V gene is TRBV29-1, the J gene TRBJ1-1; D unclear. Trimming stripped 3 bases from V and 0 bases from J, with 17 bases between. CDR3 length: 16 residues. Germline lookup yields CDR1 SQVTM and CDR2 ANQGSEA. The CDR3 DNA is TGCAGCGTTGAGAGCCTACGTGGCAGCTTGAACACTGAAGCTTTCTTT. It encodes CSVESLRGSLNTEAFF. The full variable domain, completed using reference TRBV29-1 and TRBJ1-1, is SAVISQKPSRDICQRGTSLTIQCQVDSQVTMMFWYRQQPGQSLTLIATANQGSEATYESGFVIDKFPISRPNLTFSTLTVSNMSPEDSSIYLCSVESLRGSLNTEAFFGQGTRLTVV.

This clone came up a few times. The chain couples TRBV11-3 to TRBJ2-3; 7 bases are a match to TRBD2. Germline CDR1 SGHNT, CDR2 YENEEA. J was trimmed by 5 bases and V by 0 bases; bases with no gene match: 5. The CDR3 spans 15 residues. CDR3 in amino acids: CASSLEVGRGDTQYF. CDR3 nucleotides: TGTGCCAGCAGCTTAGAGGTAGGGAGGGGAGATACGCAGTATTTT.

This clone was picked up a small number of times. V usage is TRBV4-3 and J usage is TRBJ2-1; unclear D gene. V was shortened by 1 base and J by 2 bases, with 3 bases between the two germline ends. CDR1 is LGHNA and CDR2 is YSLEER in the germline V gene. CDR3 length: 13 amino acids. This CDR3 is CASSQVPYNEQFF. In DNA form, the CDR3 reads TGCGCCAGCAGCCAAGTCCCCTACAATGAGCAGTTCTTC.

The chain links TRBV5-1 to TRBJ1-1, with 12 bases identical to TRBD1. CDR3 length equals 16 residues. Germline CDR1 is SGHRS and CDR2 is YFSETQ. The trim removed 0 bases at V and 6 bases at J, leaving 6 bases unmatched. The CDR3 DNA reads as TGCGCCAGCAGCTTGGAACCGGGACAGGGGGCATCTGAAGCTTTCTTT. Translation: CASSLEPGQGASEAFF.

This clone was seen more than once but under ten times. The chain joins TRBV20-1 to TRBJ1-2; tentatively, D is TRBD1 (5 bases). Germline loops: CDR1 DFQATT, CDR2 SNEGSKA (reference sequence). The CDR3 extends over 11 amino acids. CDR3 in amino acids: CSALTDYGYTF. DNA for the CDR3: TGCAGCGCATTGACAGATTATGGCTACACCTTC.

This chain links TRBV19 with TRBJ2-7, with a weak D call TRBD1 (5 bases). CDR1 is LNHDA and CDR2 is SQIVND in the germline V gene (reference sequence). Trimming shortened V by 3 bases and J by 2 bases, and 11 bases separated the two germline ends. This CDR3 has 14 residues. In DNA form, the CDR3 reads TGTGCCAGTAGTATCGCAGGGAAGGCCTACGAGCAGTACTTC. Translating gives CASSIAGKAYEQYF.

The rearrangement links TRBV19 to TRBJ2-5; possible D gene TRBD1, 6 bases. This CDR3 spans 14 amino acids. V lost 5 bases and J 6 bases, leaving 16 bases between the germline ends. In germline, CDR1 is LNHDA, CDR2 SQIVND (reference sequence). As DNA, the CDR3 is TGTGCCAGTAGTGTCGACAGGCTTGCTAAGACCCAGTACTTC. Its protein product is CASSVDRLAKTQYF.

This sequence joins TRBV5-1 and TRBJ1-2; 9 bases are a match to TRBD1. The length of the CDR3 is 14 residues. J was trimmed by 4 bases and V by 4 bases; bases with no gene match: 5. The germline gives CDR1 SGHRS, CDR2 YFSETQ. The CDR3 spells CASSGGQGTYGYTF. In DNA, the CDR3 is TGCGCCAGCAGCGGGGGACAGGGTACCTATGGCTACACCTTC.

This clone showed up just once. This chain connects TRBV28 to TRBJ1-1, with D possibly matching TRBD1 (6 bases). The germline V gene has CDR1 MDHEN and CDR2 SYDVKM. Trimming took 3 bases from V and 6 from J, leaving 14 bases between them. This CDR3 is built from 14 residues. CDR3 bases: TGTGCCAGCAGTTTTGGGGGCGGAAGGGCTGAAGCTTTCTTT. This sequence encodes CASSFGGGRAEAFF.

The rearrangement uses TRBV5-6 and TRBJ2-1, with 9 positions matching TRBD1. The CDR3 loop spans 16 amino acids. V lost 4 bases to trimming and J lost 2 bases; unmatched junction nucleotides: 7. The germline gives CDR1 SGHDT, CDR2 YYEEEE. CDR3 amino acids: CASSLDRGVTYNEQFF. The CDR3 nucleotides read TGTGCCAGCAGCCTTGACAGGGGGGTCACCTACAATGAGCAGTTCTTC.

The chain employs TRBV29-1 and TRBJ2-7; D remains unclear. Trimming pared 3 bases from V and 3 bases from J, leaving 6 bases between. The germline CDR1 and CDR2 sequences are SQVTM and ANQGSEA. This CDR3 spans 11 amino acids. The CDR3 bases are TGCAGCGTTGATGGCGGCTACGAGCAGTACTTC. Its protein is CSVDGGYEQYF.

The chain joins TRBV5-1 to TRBJ2-3, with D possibly being TRBD2 (7 bases). V lost 2 bases to trimming and J lost 2 bases, with 15 bases between them. From germline, CDR1 is SGHRS and CDR2 YFSETQ. The CDR3 runs to 16 residues. The CDR3 bases are TGCGCCAGCAGCTTCTTTCCGGGGGGCAACACAGATACGCAGTATTTT. It translates to CASSFFPGGNTDTQYF.

This clone appeared once. The V gene is TRBV2, the J gene TRBJ1-5; D not certain. This CDR3 has 15 residues. V was shortened by 6 bases and J by 0 bases, with 12 bases between the two germline ends. Germline V CDR1 and CDR2: SNHLY, FYNNEI. The CDR3 sequence is CASRRTDNSNQPQHF. CDR3 in DNA: TGTGCCAGCAGACGGACTGATAATAGCAATCAGCCCCAGCATTTT.

This chain links TRBV18 with TRBJ2-2; D is unresolved. The germline CDR1 and CDR2 sequences are KGHSH and LQKENI. V was clipped by 2 bases and J by 0 bases, with 10 bases between them. The CDR3 runs to 16 residues. This CDR3 is CASSPLAGPNTGELFF. CDR3 in DNA: TGTGCCAGCTCACCATTGGCAGGTCCGAACACCGGGGAGCTGTTTTTT.

This clone turned up a few times. This chain links TRBV5-8 with TRBJ2-1, with 7 bases fitting TRBD1. The CDR3 contains 16 residues. CDR1 is SGHTS and CDR2 is YDEGEE in the germline V gene. Trimming removed 1 base from V and 3 bases from J; junction bases left unmatched: 7. CDR3 coding DNA: TGTGCCAGCAGCTTGTTGGGGACAGACCTCTACAATGAGCAGTTCTTC. Translated, it gives CASSLLGTDLYNEQFF.

V and J are TRBV6-5 and TRBJ1-2, with TRBD1 matching over 7 bases. CDR1 and CDR2 (germline): MNHEY, SVGAGI. This CDR3 is 13 amino acids long. With 6 bases clipped from V and 7 bases from J, the junction kept 8 bases outside the gene matches. Written as DNA, the CDR3 is TGTGCCAGCAGCACAGAGACAGGGCTTGGCTACACCTTC. It translates to CASSTETGLGYTF.